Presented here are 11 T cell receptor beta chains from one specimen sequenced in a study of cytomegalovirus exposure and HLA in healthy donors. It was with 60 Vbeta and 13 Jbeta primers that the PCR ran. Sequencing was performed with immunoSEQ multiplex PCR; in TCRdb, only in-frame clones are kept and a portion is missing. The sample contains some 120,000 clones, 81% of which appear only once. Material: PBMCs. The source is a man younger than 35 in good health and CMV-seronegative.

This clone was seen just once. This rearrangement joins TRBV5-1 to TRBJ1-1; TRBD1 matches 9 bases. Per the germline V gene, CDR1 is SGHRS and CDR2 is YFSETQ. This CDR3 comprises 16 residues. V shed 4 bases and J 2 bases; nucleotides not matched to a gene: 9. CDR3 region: CASSRSQGQGNTEAFF. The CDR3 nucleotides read TGCGCCAGCAGCCGAAGTCAGGGACAGGGAAACACTGAAGCTTTCTTT.

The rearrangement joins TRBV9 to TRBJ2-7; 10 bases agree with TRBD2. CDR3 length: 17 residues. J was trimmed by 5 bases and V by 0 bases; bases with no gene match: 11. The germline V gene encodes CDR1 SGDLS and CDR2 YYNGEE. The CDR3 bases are TGTGCCAGCAGCGTAGGGCTAGCGGGGGACTTCCGCGACGAGCAGTACTTC. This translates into CASSVGLAGDFRDEQYF. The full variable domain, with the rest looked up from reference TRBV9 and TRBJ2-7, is DSGVTQTPKHLITATGQRVTLRCSPRSGDLSVYWYQQSLDQGLQFLIQYYNGEERAKGNILERFSAQQFPDLHSELNLSSLELGDSALYFCASSVGLAGDFRDEQYFGPGTRLTVT.

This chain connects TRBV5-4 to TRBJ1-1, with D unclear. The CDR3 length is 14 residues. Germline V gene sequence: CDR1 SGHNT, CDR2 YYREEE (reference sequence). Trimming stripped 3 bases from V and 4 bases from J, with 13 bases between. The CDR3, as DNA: TGTGCCAGCAGCTCACAGCAGTTGGGCACTGAAGCTTTCTTT. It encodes CASSSQQLGTEAFF.

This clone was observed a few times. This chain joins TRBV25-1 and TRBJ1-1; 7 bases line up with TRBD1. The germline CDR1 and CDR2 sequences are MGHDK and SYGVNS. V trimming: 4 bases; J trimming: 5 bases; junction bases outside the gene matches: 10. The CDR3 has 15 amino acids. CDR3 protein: CASSAHMTGITEAFF. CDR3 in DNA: TGTGCCAGCAGTGCCCATATGACAGGGATAACTGAAGCTTTCTTT.

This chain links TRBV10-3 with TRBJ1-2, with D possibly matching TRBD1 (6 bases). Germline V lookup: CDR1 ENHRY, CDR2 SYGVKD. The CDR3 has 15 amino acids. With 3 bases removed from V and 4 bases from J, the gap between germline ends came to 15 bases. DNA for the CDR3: TGTGCCATCAGTGATTTGGCAGGGGAGGGCTATGGCTACACCTTC. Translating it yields CAISDLAGEGYGYTF.

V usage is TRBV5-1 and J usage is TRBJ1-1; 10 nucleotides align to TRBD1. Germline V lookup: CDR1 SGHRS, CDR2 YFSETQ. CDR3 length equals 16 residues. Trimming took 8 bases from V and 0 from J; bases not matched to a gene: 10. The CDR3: CASEPGQGLMNTEAFF. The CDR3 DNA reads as TGCGCCAGTGAACCGGGACAGGGGCTCATGAACACTGAAGCTTTCTTT.

CDR3 loop: CASRTLAGAVPEYF. For the CDR3, the DNA is TGCGCCAGCAGGACCCTAGCGGGGGCCGTCCCTGAGTACTTC. This rearrangement joins TRBV5-1 to TRBJ2-5; 10 nucleotides line up with TRBD2. The CDR3 totals 14 residues. Germline V gene sequence: CDR1 SGHRS, CDR2 YFSETQ. V gave up 5 bases and J gave up 12 bases; unmatched junction bases: 13.

CDR3 sequence: CASSLALTGGHQETQYF. CDR3 DNA sequence: TGTGCCAGCAGCTTAGCCCTAACGGGGGGGCACCAAGAGACCCAGTACTTC. V gene TRBV7-2 combines with J gene TRBJ2-5; the match to TRBD2 covers 8 bases. V lost 0 bases to trimming and J lost 0 bases; unmatched junction nucleotides: 6. Germline CDR1 and CDR2: SGHTA and FQGNSA. The CDR3 runs 17 residues.

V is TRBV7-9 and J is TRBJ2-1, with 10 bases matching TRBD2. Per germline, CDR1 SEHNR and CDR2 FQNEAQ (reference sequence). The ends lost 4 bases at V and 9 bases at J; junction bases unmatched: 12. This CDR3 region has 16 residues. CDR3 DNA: TGTGCCAGCAGCTGGCGACTAGCGGGCCCCTGGAGTGAGCAGTTCTTC. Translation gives CASSWRLAGPWSEQFF.

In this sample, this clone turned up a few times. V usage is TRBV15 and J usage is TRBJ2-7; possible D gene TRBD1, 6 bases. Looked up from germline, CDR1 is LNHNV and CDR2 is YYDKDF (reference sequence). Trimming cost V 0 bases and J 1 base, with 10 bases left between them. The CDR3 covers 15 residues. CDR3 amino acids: CATSRDATGSYEQYF. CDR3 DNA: TGTGCCACCAGCAGAGATGCAACAGGGTCCTACGAGCAGTACTTC. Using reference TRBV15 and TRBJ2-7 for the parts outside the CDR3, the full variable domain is DAMVIQNPRYQVTQFGKPVTLSCSQTLNHNVMYWYQQKSSQAPKLLFHYYDKDFNNEADTPDNFQSRRPNTSFCFLDIRSPGLGDTAMYLCATSRDATGSYEQYFGPGTRLTVT.

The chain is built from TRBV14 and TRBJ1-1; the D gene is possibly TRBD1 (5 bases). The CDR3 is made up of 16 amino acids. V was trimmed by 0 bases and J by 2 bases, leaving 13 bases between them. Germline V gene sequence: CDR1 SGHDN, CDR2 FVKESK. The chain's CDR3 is CASSQDLGGINTEAFF. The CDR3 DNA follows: TGTGCCAGCAGCCAAGATCTTGGGGGGATCAACACTGAAGCTTTCTTT.